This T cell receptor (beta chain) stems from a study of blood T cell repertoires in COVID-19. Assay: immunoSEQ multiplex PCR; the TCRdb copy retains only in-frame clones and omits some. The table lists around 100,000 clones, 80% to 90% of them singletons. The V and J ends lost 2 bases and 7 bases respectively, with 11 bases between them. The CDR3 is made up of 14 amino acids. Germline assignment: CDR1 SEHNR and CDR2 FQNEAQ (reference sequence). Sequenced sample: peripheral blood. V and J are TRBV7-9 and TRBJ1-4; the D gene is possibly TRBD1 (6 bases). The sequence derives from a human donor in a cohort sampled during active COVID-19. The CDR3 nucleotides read TGTGCCAGCAGCTTACAGCAAGGGGGTGAAAAACTGTTTTTT. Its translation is CASSLQQGGEKLFF.